The next 8 T cell receptor beta chains were all read from a single sample in a study of blood T cell repertoires in COVID-19. Data came from immunoSEQ multiplex PCR; TCRdb stores just in-frame clones and leaves some out. The top ten clones hold less than 3% of a sample with about 170,000 clones, about 87% of them seen once. The material sequenced was peripheral blood. Receptors originate from a woman older than 75 with COVID-19, enrolled during active disease.

This clone has a handful of counts. V usage is TRBV28 and J usage is TRBJ2-5; 8 nucleotides agree with TRBD2. CDR3 length equals 16 residues. Germline CDR1 is MDHEN and CDR2 is SYDVKM. V trimming: 5 bases; J trimming: 1 base; junction bases outside the gene matches: 9. The CDR3 DNA reads as TGTGCCAGCAGTCTAAATAGCGGGATGGTCCAAGAGACCCAGTACTTC. Translated, it gives CASSLNSGMVQETQYF.

This rearrangement joins TRBV4-3 to TRBJ1-1, with D perhaps TRBD1 (5 bases). Trimming took off 0 bases at V and 10 bases at J, with 18 bases between the two ends. Per the germline V gene, CDR1 is LGHNA and CDR2 is YSLEER. The CDR3 extends over 15 amino acids. CDR3 loop: CASSQDGGRYSRAFF. CDR3 nucleotides: TGCGCCAGCAGCCAAGATGGGGGGAGGTATAGTCGAGCTTTCTTT.

This clone occurred once. The V call is TRBV3-1 (or the pseudogene TRBV3-2), the J call TRBJ2-3; 7 bases match TRBD2. This CDR3 has 15 residues. V gave up 11 bases and J gave up 2 bases; unmatched junction bases: 13. The germline V gene encodes CDR1 LGHDT and CDR2 YNNKEL (reference sequence). This chain's CDR3 is CALKHLAENTDTQYF. The CDR3 DNA reads as TGTGCCCTCAAGCACCTAGCGGAGAACACAGATACGCAGTATTTT.

In its sample, this clone was seen once. The CDR3 region has the DNA TGTGCCAGCAGTGTGACTTTTGGGACAGTAAAGGACGTGAACGAGCAGTACTTC. Amino acid sequence: CASSVTFGTVKDVNEQYF. This sequence joins TRBV28 and TRBJ2-7; TRBD1 aligns across 7 bases. The CDR3 extends over 18 amino acids. Germline V gives CDR1 MDHEN, CDR2 SYDVKM. Losses at the gene ends were 5 bases for V and 5 bases for J; bases not matched to a gene: 21.

Note on this clone: Within the sample, other DNA sequences also encode this same CDR3. CDR3 sequence (DNA): TGTGCCAGCAGCTTAGCCGGACTAGCGACAGATACGCAGTATTTT. Amino acid sequence: CASSLAGLATDTQYF. J is TRBJ2-3 and V is TRBV7-2; 9 bases line up with TRBD2. Germline CDR1 reads SGHTA; CDR2 reads FQGNSA. This CDR3 is built from 15 residues. The V gene end was trimmed by 0 bases and the J gene end by 3 bases; junction bases not matched to a gene: 1.

The chain couples TRBV2 to TRBJ1-5, with 7 bases that match TRBD1. CDR3 size: 15 residues. CDR1 SNHLY and CDR2 FYNNEI come from the germline V gene. The V segment lost 6 bases and the J segment 3 bases; nucleotides outside the gene matches: 8. The CDR3 DNA is TGTGCCAGCAGCCCCTGGACAGGCCCCAATCAGCCCCAGCATTTT. Translating gives CASSPWTGPNQPQHF.

This rearrangement joins TRBV28 to TRBJ1-1; TRBD1 matches 8 bases. The V gene end was trimmed by 2 bases and the J gene end by 6 bases; junction bases not matched to a gene: 8. This CDR3 comprises 15 residues. Germline CDR1 and CDR2: MDHEN and SYDVKM. In DNA, the CDR3 is TGTGCCAGCAGTTTAAGGGCAACAGGGGGGGCTGAAGCTTTCTTT. As protein: CASSLRATGGAEAFF. Looking up the rest from reference TRBV28 and TRBJ1-1 gives the full variable domain: DVKVTQSSRYLVKRTGEKVFLECVQDMDHENMFWYRQDPGLGLRLIYFSYDVKMKEKGDIPEGYSVSREKKERFSLILESASTNQTSMYLCASSLRATGGAEAFFGQGTRLTVV.

The chain is built from TRBV6-5 and TRBJ2-3, with D possibly matching TRBD2 (5 bases). The germline V and J ends were trimmed by 2 bases and 5 bases, with 5 bases remaining between them. This CDR3 has 12 amino acids. The germline CDR1 and CDR2 sequences are MNHEY and SVGAGI. The DNA for the CDR3 is TGTGCCAGCAGTTACAGCGGAGATACGCAGTATTTT. Its translation is CASSYSGDTQYF.